This T cell receptor (beta chain) is from a study of T cell changes during pregnancy in multiple sclerosis. This clone turned up a few times. The CDR3 is 15 residues long. The germline gives CDR1 MDHEN, CDR2 SYDVKM. Trimming pared 3 bases from V and 2 bases from J, leaving 13 bases between. Using immunoSEQ multiplex PCR, the repertoire was profiled, and TCRdb retains in-frame clones only, with some absent. The sample records approximately 89,000 clones, 94% being singletons. Sequences were derived from peripheral blood, sampled in the third trimester of pregnancy. The receptor's source is a female donor with multiple sclerosis, enrolled in a pregnancy study. The chain combines TRBV28 with TRBJ1-2, with D tentatively TRBD1 (5 bases). The CDR3 DNA follows: TGTGCCAGCAGTTTGTCGTCTAACAGGAACTATGGCTACACCTTC. This encodes CASSLSSNRNYGYTF.